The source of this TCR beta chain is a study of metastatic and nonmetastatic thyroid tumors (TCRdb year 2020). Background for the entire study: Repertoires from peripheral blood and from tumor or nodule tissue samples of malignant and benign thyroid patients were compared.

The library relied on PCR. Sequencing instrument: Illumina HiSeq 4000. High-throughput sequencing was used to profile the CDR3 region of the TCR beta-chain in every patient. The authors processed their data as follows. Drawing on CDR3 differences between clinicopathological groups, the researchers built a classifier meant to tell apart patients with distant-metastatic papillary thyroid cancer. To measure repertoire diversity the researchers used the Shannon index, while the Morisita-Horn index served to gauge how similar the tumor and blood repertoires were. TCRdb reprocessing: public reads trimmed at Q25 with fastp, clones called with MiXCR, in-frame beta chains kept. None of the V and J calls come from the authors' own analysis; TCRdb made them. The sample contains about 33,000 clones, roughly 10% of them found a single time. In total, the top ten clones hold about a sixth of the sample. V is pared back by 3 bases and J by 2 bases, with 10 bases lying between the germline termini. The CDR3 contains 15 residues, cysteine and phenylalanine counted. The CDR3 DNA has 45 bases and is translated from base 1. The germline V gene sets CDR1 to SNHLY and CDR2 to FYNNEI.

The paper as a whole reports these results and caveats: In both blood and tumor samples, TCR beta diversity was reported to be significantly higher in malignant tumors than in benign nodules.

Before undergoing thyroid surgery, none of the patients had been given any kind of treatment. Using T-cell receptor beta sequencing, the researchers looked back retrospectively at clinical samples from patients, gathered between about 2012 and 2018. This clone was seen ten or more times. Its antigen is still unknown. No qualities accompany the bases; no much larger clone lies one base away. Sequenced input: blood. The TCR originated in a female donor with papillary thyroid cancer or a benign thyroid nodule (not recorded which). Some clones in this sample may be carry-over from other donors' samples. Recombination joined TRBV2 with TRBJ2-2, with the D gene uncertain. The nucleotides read TGTGCCAGCAGTGAGGACGGCTTAAACACCGGGGAGCTGTTTTTT. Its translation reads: CASSEDGLNTGELFF.